This paragraph covers one T cell receptor beta chain sequence. The record originates from a study of cytomegalovirus exposure and HLA in healthy donors. Use of 60 Vbeta and 13 Jbeta primers characterized the PCR. Data came from immunoSEQ multiplex PCR; TCRdb stores just in-frame clones and leaves some out. The sample lists some 150,000 clones; 70% to 80% were seen once. Healthy bone marrow donors formed the donor group. V gave up 4 bases and J gave up 4 bases, with 26 bases separating them. This CDR3 has 18 amino acids. Per the germline V gene, CDR1 is SGHDT and CDR2 is YYEEEE. V gene TRBV5-6 combines with J gene TRBJ2-5; D is unclear. The sample taken for sequencing was PBMCs. This TCR was recovered from a human donor in good health. The CDR3: CASSHEIDKTWVSETQYF. As DNA, the CDR3 is TGTGCCAGCAGCCACGAAATTGACAAGACCTGGGTCTCAGAGACCCAGTACTTC.